This entry lists 6 T cell receptor beta chains sequenced from one sample in a study of OX40 agonist ivuxolimab in advanced cancers. Method: immunoSEQ multiplex PCR; TCRdb's copy keeps in-frame clones and lacks some. The sample includes roughly 36,000 clones, 74% of them seen just once. Here the sequenced sample was CD4+ or CD8+ T cells sorted from blood, taken in a trial of the OX40 agonist ivuxolimab. All receptors come from an adult with an advanced solid tumor such as melanoma, head and neck, liver or kidney cancer.

This clone showed up just a few times. The chain recombines TRBV5-5 with TRBJ2-5; TRBD1 is a possible D gene (5 bases). Germline V gene lookup returns CDR1 SGHKS and CDR2 YYEKEE (reference sequence). V was trimmed by 1 base and J by 4 bases, leaving 8 bases between them. The CDR3 is made up of 13 amino acids. As DNA, the CDR3 is TGTGCCAGCAGCTTGCCAGGGATAGAGACCCAGTACTTC. This codes for CASSLPGIETQYF.

V usage is TRBV6-6 and J usage is TRBJ1-6, with D unresolved. The V end lost 4 bases, the J end lost 3 bases, and 13 bases lay between the germline ends. The CDR3 is made up of 16 amino acids. From germline, CDR1 is MNHNY and CDR2 SVGAGI (reference sequence). CDR3 sequence (DNA): TGTGCCAGCAGTTCCGCACCCGCAAACTATAATTCACCCCTCCACTTT. This translates into CASSSAPANYNSPLHF.

The sample holds one count of this clone. The chain couples TRBV5-1 to TRBJ2-1; D is possibly TRBD1 (7 bases). The CDR3 has 13 residues. Germline V gene sequence: CDR1 SGHRS, CDR2 YFSETQ. The V end lost 1 base, the J end lost 13 bases, and 15 bases lay between the germline ends. CDR3 in amino acids: CASSLQGGTPQFF. The CDR3 nucleotides read TGCGCCAGCAGCTTGCAGGGGGGCACCCCTCAGTTCTTC.

This clone was seen just once. The genes are TRBV29-1 and TRBJ2-1, with D hard to call. The CDR3 consists of 12 residues. Germline-derived CDR1 and CDR2 are SQVTM and ANQGSEA. V shed 3 bases and J shed 7 bases, with 10 bases lying between them. The CDR3 loop is CSVDKGSNEQFF. As DNA, the CDR3 is TGCAGCGTTGATAAGGGCAGTAATGAGCAGTTCTTC.

The chain links TRBV9 to TRBJ2-7; D call uncertain. The V gene's germline CDR1 is SGDLS and CDR2 YYNGEE. This CDR3 has 13 amino acids. Trimming cost V 3 bases and J 1 base, with 8 bases left between them. Here the CDR3 DNA reads TGTGCCAGCAGCGGACTCCGTTCCTACGAGCAGTACTTC. It codes for CASSGLRSYEQYF.

J is TRBJ2-2 and V is TRBV7-9; perhaps TRBD1 as D (5 bases). The germline V gene has CDR1 SEHNR and CDR2 FQNEAQ (reference sequence). Trimming left V 1 base short and J 1 base short, with 10 bases between. The CDR3 covers 16 residues. CDR3 DNA: TGTGCCAGCAGCTTAGGGAAGGGGCTGAACACCGGGGAGCTGTTTTTT. This sequence encodes CASSLGKGLNTGELFF.